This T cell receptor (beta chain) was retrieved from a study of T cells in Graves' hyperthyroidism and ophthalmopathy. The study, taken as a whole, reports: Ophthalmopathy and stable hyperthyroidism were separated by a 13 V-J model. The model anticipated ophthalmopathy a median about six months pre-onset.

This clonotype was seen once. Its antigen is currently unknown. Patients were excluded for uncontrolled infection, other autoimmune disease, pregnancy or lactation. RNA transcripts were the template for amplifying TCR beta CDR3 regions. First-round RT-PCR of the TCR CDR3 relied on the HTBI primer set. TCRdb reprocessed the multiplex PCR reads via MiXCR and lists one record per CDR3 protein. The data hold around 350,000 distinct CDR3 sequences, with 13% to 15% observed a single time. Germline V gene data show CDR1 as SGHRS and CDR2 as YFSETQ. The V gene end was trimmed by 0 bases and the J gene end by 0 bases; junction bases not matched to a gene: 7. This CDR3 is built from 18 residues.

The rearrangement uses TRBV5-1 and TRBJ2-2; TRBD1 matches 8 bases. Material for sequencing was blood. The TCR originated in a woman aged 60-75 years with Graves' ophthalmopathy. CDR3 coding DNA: TGCGCCAGCAGCTTGGACAGGGGGGCTTTCGCGAACACCGGGGAGCTGTTTTTT. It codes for CASSLDRGAFANTGELFF.